The clone carrying this T cell receptor beta chain was seen a handful of times. Using immunoSEQ multiplex PCR, the repertoire was profiled, and TCRdb retains in-frame clones only, with some absent. Counted here are about 110,000 clones, 75% to 80% occurring once; the ten biggest clones make up 16%. The data were taken from a study of blood T cell repertoires in COVID-19. Whole-study context: T cells, B-cell-depleted T cells, or PBMCs provided the cDNA or gDNA that served as material.

The germline gives CDR1 LGHDT, CDR2 YNNKEL (reference sequence). The CDR3 sequence is 14 residues long. Trimming took 2 bases from V and 9 from J, leaving 11 bases between them. Sequencing input: peripheral blood. This clonotype was sampled from an elderly woman with active or convalescent COVID-19. This rearrangement joins TRBV3-1 (or the pseudogene TRBV3-2) to TRBJ1-6; possibly TRBD1 for D (5 bases). In DNA, the CDR3 is TGTGCCAGCAGCCAAACAGGATTTTTTTCACCCCTCCACTTT. It specifies CASSQTGFFSPLHF.